The clone carrying this T cell receptor beta chain was counted only a few times. The antigen is undetermined. The second PCR ran about 7 to 12 cycles with a sample-barcoded 5' primer and J-beta primers. Every cDNA molecule carried a tag from a template-switch adaptor bearing 12 random nucleotides. From the 5' RACE reads, TCRdb called clonotypes with MiXCR, one entry per CDR3 protein. The sample has about a million distinct CDR3 sequences; approximately 49% are singletons. The data derive from a study of blood T cells in healthy people across ages. The study's findings and limits: Unknown donor CMV status possibly confounded expanded clonotype changes. A greater number of naive CD4+ cells and higher diversity distinguished long-lived donors from aged donors.

Germline V CDR1 and CDR2: ENHRY, SYGVKD. This CDR3 region has 13 residues. V shed 11 bases, J shed 2 bases, and the junction held 6 bases outside the gene matches. The chain employs TRBV10-3 and TRBJ2-7, with 10 bases aligning to TRBD1. The sequenced material came from blood. This clonotype originated in a man aged 25-40 years in good health. CDR3 sequence: CAHQGQGTYEQYF. The CDR3 nucleotides read TGTGCCCACCAGGGACAGGGGACCTACGAGCAGTACTTC.